This T cell receptor beta chain was profiled in a study of OX40 agonist ivuxolimab in advanced cancers. With regard to the full study: Ivuxolimab was a fully human IgG2 agonistic monoclonal antibody targeting the costimulatory receptor OX40 (CD134). Intravenous ivuxolimab was administered to patients every 2 weeks at six dose levels: 0.01, 0.1, 0.3, 1.5, 3 and 10 mg/kg. Partial responses occurred in three dose-escalation patients, of whom one had hepatocellular carcinoma and two had cutaneous melanoma. The paper reports the monotherapy dose-escalation portion (N of about 51 patients) of the phase I ivuxolimab trial. Prior anti-PD-1, anti-PD-L1 or anti-CTLA-4 therapy was permitted, and checkpoint inhibitors had been received by less than 45% of dose-escalation patients. The dose-escalation cohort was 82.7% male with a mean age of roughly 60 years, ranging from roughly 20 to 85. The point of sequencing TCRbeta in the periphery was to test whether ivuxolimab changed TCR sequence diversity and drove clonal T-cell expansion. Among the roughly 50 dose-escalation patients, approximately 20 had hepatocellular carcinoma, 15 or so melanoma, 9 renal cell carcinoma and 9 head and neck cancer. General conclusions and limits of the study: The antigen specificity of the peripheral T cells that underwent clonal expansion was not determined. After ivuxolimab, more expanded clones were found on average in CD8+ T cells than in CD4+ T cells. Low levels of normalized T-cell clonal expansion were also seen in some nonresponding patients. Clonal expansion of both CD4+ and CD8+ blood T cells was observed from baseline to week 6 at doses 0.1 to 3.0 mg/kg. In partial responders in the 0.1-3.0 mg/kg groups, normalized peripheral clonal expansion was found to be among the lowest, especially among CD8+ T cells.

Sequences SGHDT (CDR1) and YYEEEE (CDR2) are obtained from the germline V gene. V and J lose 2 bases and 4 bases, and a span of 10 bases separates them. There are 14 amino acids in the CDR3, from cysteine to phenylalanine inclusive. Left in the record is the CDR3 DNA by itself, 42 bases read in frame from the first base. Points on this clone: Its antigen is unknown. No much larger clone is present one base from it, and per-base qualities are unavailable.

The trial excluded patients who had a history of autoimmune disease or were on systemic immunosuppression. Peripheral blood for TCR sequencing was drawn from every dose cohort at baseline, at cycle 4 day 1 and at cycle 7 day 1. The samples were drawn from a first-in-human, open-label, multicenter phase I dose-escalation trial of ivuxolimab. Adults with locally advanced or metastatic melanoma, renal cell carcinoma, hepatocellular carcinoma or head and neck squamous cell carcinoma were enrolled in the trial. Before TCR sequencing, CD4+ and CD8+ T cells were separately sorted from peripheral blood. To sequence the TCRbeta CDR3 region, genomic DNA was isolated from the sorted cells. The immunoSEQ Assay was used to sequence the TCRbeta CDR3 regions. Here the immuneACCESS table is served through TCRdb, limited to in-frame sequences with V and J called. Missing clones are a known gap in these copies; in checked studies unresolved V genes cover under half, and the rest lacks a known reason. The sample table holds about 64,000 clones, of which 80% were seen once. The ten largest clones capture 0.95% to 1.5% of the sample.

Source: CD4+ or CD8+ T cells sorted from blood, taken in a trial of the OX40 agonist ivuxolimab. The rearranged chain carries TRBV5-6 and TRBJ2-1, with TRBD2 tentatively as D gene (7 bases match). The sequence was collected from an adult with an advanced solid tumor such as melanoma, head and neck, liver or kidney cancer. Here the CDR3 is given as CASSFAGAYNEQFF. The nucleotide sequence is given as TGTGCCAGCAGCTTTGCGGGGGCATACAATGAGCAGTTCTTC.